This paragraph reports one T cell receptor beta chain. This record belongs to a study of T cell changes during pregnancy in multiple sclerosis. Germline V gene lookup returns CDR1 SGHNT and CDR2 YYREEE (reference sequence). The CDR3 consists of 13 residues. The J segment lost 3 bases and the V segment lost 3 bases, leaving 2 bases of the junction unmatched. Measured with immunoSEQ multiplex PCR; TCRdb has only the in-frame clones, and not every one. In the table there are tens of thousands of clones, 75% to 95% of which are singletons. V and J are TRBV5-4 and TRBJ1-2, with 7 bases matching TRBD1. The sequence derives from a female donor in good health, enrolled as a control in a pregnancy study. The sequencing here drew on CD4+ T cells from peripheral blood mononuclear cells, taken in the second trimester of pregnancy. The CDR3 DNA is TGTGCCAGCAGCTGGGACAGATACTATGGCTACACCTTC. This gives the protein CASSWDRYYGYTF.